This T cell receptor beta chain comes out of a study of shared clonotypes between healthy human individuals. Study-wide background: Donors were a couple of women and a few men aged 18 to 49.

Note on this clone: Antigen: not known.

Germline-derived CDR1 and CDR2 are MNHEY and SVGAGI. The V and J ends lost 6 bases and 5 bases, in that order; junction bases with no gene match: 10. This CDR3 region has 15 residues. Using immunoSEQ multiplex PCR, the repertoire was profiled, and TCRdb retains in-frame clones only, with some absent. There are 950,000 to 1,100,000 clones in the sample; 60% to 80% occur only once, and about 1.5% lies in the top ten. Whole-study findings and limits: Among a few donors, roughly 5.5% of naive CD4 clonotypes were found in common. Despite large depth, rarefaction showed incomplete sorted-subset sequencing. Some clonotypes were shared by all four sorted-subset donors, while others were not shared. The non-shared ones had lower generation probabilities than the shared ones.

The clonotype originates from a man younger than 35 in good health. The V call is TRBV6-5, the J call TRBJ2-1; the match to TRBD1 covers 7 bases. Sequenced input: memory CD4+ T cells sorted from blood. Subset indicated: CD45RA-negative fraction. The CDR3 DNA is TGTGCCAGCAGCCGCGGACAGGCGGCCCACAATGAGCAGTTCTTC. It specifies CASSRGQAAHNEQFF.